This TCR beta chain was observed in a study of siplizumab effects on memory and regulatory T cells. The study, taken as a whole, reports: Siplizumab significantly reduced alloreactive sequences traceable to unstimulated CD4+ memory cells. Contribution to the alloresponse seemed major for naive T cells, which also seemed more diverse than memory cells. Only a minor fraction of alloreactive clones mapped to unstimulated subsets.

This CDR3 comprises 12 residues. V lost 1 base to trimming and J lost 7 bases, with 9 bases between them. Germline loops: CDR1 SGHKS, CDR2 YYEKEE (reference sequence). With respect to this clone: Antigen unknown.

Per sample, around 92,000 TCR templates underwent assay. TCRdb's copy holds only in-frame clones and misses some; the assay was immunoSEQ multiplex PCR. Of 92,000 or so clones listed, 85% to 90% are singletons. The sequencing sample was made of CD4+ T cells sorted from blood. The V call is TRBV5-5, the J call TRBJ2-7; D is unclear. The receptor was derived from a human donor in good health. The CDR3 nucleotides read TGTGCCAGCAGCTTGAGGGCAGAAGAGCAGTACTTC. Protein product: CASSLRAEEQYF.